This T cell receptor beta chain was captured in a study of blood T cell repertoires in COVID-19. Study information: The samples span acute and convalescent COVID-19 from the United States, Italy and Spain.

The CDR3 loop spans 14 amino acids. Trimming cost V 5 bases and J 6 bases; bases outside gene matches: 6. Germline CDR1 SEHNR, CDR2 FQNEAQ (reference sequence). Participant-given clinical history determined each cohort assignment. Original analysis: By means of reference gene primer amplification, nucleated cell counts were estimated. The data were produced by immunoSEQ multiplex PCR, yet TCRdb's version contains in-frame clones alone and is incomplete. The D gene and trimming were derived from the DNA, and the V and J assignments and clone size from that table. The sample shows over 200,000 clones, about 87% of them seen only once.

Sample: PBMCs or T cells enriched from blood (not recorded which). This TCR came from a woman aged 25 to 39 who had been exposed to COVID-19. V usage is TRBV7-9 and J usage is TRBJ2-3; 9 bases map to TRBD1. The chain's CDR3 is CASSPRTGEDTQYF. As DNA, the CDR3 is TGTGCCAGCAGCCCGAGGACAGGGGAGGATACGCAGTATTTT.